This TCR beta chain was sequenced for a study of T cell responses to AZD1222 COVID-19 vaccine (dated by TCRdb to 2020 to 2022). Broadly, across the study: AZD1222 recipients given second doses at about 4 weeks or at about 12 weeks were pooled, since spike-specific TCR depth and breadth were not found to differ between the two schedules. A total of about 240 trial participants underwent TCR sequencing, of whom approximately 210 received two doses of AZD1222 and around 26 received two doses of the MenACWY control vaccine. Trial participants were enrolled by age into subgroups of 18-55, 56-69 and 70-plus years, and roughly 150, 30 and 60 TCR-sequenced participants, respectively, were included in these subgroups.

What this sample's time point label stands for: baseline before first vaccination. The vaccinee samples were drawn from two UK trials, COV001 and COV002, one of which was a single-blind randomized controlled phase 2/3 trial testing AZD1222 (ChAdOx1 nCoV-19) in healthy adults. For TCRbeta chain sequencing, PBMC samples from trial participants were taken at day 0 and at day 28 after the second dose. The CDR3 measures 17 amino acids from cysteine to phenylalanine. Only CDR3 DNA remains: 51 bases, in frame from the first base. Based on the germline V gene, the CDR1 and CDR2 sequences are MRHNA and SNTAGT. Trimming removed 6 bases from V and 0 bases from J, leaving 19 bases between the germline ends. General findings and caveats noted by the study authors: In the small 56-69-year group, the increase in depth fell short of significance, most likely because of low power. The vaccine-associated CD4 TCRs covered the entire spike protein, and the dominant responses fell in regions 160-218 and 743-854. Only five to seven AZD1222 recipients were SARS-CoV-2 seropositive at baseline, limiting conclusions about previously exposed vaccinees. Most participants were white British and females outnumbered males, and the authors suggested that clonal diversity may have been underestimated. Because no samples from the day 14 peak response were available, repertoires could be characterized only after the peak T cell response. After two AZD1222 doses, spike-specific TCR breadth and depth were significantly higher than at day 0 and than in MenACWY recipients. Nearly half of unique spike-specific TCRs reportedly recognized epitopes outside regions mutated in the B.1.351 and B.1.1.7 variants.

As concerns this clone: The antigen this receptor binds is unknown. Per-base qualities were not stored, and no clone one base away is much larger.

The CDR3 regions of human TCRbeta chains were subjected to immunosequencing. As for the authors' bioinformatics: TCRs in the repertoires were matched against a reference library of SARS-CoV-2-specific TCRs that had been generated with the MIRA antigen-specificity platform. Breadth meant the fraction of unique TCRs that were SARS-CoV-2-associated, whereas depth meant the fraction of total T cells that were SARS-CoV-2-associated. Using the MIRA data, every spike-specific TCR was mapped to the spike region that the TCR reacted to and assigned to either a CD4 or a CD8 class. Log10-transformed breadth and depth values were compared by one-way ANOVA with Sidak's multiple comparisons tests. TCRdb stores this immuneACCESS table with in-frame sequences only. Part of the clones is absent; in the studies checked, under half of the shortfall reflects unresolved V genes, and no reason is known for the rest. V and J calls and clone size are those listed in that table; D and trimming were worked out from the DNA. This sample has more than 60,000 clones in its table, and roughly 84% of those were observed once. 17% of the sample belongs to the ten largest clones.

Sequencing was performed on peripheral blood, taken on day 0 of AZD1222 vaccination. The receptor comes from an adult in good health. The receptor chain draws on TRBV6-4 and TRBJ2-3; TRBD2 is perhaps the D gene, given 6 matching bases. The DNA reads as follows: TGTGCCAGCAGCCTGAACCCAGCGGGTACTAGCACAGATACGCAGTATTTT. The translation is CASSLNPAGTSTDTQYF.